Listed here is a single T cell receptor beta chain. The data derive from a study of blood T cell repertoires in COVID-19. Study background: Samples representing acute and convalescent COVID-19 were sourced from the United States, Italy and Spain. Sources were T cells, B-cell-depleted T cells, or PBMCs; the material itself was cDNA or gDNA.

In the original analysis: Estimation of nucleated cell counts relied on the amplification of reference gene primers. This table comes from immunoSEQ multiplex PCR, and its TCRdb copy is limited to in-frame clones, with some not included. V and J calls and clone size are as listed in that table; D and trimming were resolved from the DNA. Altogether approximately 110,000 clones are present, 70% to 90% being singletons, with the ten largest covering about 1%. V was shortened by 7 bases and J by 3 bases, with 5 bases between the two germline ends. CDR3 length equals 11 residues. Germline CDR1 reads LGHNA; CDR2 reads YSLEER.

The chain is built from TRBV4-3 and TRBJ2-3; D remains unclear. The TCR sequence derives from a human donor in a cohort sampled during active COVID-19. The sequenced sample consisted of peripheral blood. The CDR3 here is CASNKTDTQYF. DNA for the CDR3: TGCGCCAGCAACAAAACAGATACGCAGTATTTT.